This TCR beta chain is from a study of PD-1 blockade in classical Hodgkin lymphoma. Findings and limits, study-wide: Before treatment, TCR diversity in newly diagnosed patients was reportedly lower than in healthy donors. What drove the repertoire differences, possibly disease activity or prior therapy, has not been defined. The CD4+ diversity rise by C4D1 was clearest in complete responders.

Only in-frame clones appear in the TCRdb table, and some are missing; sequencing was by immunoSEQ multiplex PCR. The repertoire consists of approximately 90,000 clones, with 83% occurring once and the leading ten covering over 15%. Trimming shortened V by 4 bases and J by 0 bases, and 15 bases separated the two germline ends. Germline V gene sequence: CDR1 SGHDN, CDR2 FVKESK. The CDR3 extends over 17 amino acids. Stated time point: cycle 4 day 1 (C4D1), after less than seven weeks of nivolumab. Each of the patients experienced relapse following autologous stem cell transplantation, and their brentuximab vedotin exposure differed. Comments on this clone: Its antigen remains unidentified.

The sequence derives from a human donor with classical Hodgkin lymphoma. The sequences come from peripheral blood mononuclear cells (PBMCs), collected before the fourth cycle of nivolumab. The chain combines TRBV14 with TRBJ1-4, with a possible D match to TRBD1 (5 bases). CDR3 residues: CASSRQTEYTTNEKLFF. DNA for the CDR3: TGTGCCAGCAGCCGACAGACAGAGTATACAACTAATGAAAAACTGTTTTTT.